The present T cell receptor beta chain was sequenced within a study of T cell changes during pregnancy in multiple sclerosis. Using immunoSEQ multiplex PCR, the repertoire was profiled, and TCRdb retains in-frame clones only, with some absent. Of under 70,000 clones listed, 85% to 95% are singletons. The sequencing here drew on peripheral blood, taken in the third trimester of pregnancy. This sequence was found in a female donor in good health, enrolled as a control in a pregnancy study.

The CDR3 DNA reads as TGCGCCAGCAGCCAAGGGTGGACAGGGTTACCCTATGGCTACACCTTC. This gives the protein CASSQGWTGLPYGYTF. The chain joins TRBV4-1 to TRBJ1-2, with TRBD1 matching over 8 bases. Unmatched junction bases numbered 8, after V lost 1 base and J lost 4 bases. The CDR3 has 16 residues. From germline, CDR1 is MGHRA and CDR2 YSYEKL.